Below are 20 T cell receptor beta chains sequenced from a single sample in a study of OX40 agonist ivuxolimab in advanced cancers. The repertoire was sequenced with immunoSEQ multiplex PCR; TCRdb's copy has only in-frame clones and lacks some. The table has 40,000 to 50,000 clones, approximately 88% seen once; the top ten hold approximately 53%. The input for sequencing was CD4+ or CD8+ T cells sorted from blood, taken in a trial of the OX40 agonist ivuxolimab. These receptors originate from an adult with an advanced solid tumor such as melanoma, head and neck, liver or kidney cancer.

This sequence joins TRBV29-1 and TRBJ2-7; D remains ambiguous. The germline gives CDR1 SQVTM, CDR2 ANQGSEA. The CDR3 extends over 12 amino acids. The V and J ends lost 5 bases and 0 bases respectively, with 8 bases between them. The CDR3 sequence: CSVILSSYEQYF. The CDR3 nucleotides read TGCAGCGTTATACTTAGCTCCTACGAGCAGTACTTC.

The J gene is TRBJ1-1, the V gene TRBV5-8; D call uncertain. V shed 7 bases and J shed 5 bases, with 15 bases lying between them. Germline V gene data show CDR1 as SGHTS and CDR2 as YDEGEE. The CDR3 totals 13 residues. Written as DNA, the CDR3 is TGTGCCAGCTCGGGGAGTAGGGATACTGAAGCTTTCTTT. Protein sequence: CASSGSRDTEAFF.

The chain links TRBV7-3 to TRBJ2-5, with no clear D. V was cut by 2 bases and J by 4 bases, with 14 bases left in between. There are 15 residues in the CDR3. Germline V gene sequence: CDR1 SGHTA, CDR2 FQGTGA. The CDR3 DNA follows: TGTGCCAGCAGCTTAGAAGGGATAGTAGGAGAGACCCAGTACTTC. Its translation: CASSLEGIVGETQYF.

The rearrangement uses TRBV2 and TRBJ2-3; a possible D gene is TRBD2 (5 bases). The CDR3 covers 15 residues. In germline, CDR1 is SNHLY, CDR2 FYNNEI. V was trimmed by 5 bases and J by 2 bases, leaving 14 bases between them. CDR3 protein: CASSRRSGTTDTQYF. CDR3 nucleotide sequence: TGTGCCAGCAGTCGACGCAGCGGAACCACAGATACGCAGTATTTT.

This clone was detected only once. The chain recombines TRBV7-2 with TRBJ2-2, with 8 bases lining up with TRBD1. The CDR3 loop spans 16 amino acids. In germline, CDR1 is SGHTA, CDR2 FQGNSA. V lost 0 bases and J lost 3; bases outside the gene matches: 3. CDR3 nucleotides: TGTGCCAGCAGCTTAGCTTGGACAGGGTACACCGGGGAGCTGTTTTTT. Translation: CASSLAWTGYTGELFF.

The CDR3 is CASSLGHEQFF. CDR3 DNA sequence: TGTGCCAGCAGCTTAGGGCATGAGCAGTTCTTC. The J gene is TRBJ2-1, the V gene TRBV11-3; D is undetermined. CDR1 SGHNT and CDR2 YENEEA come from the germline V gene. The CDR3 loop spans 11 amino acids. The ends were cut back, 1 base at V and 8 bases at J, with 3 bases in the middle.

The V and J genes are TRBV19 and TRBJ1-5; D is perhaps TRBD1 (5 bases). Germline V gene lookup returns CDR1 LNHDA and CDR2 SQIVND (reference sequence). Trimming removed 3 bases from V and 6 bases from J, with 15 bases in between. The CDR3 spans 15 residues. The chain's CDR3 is CASSIWGMKGQPQHF. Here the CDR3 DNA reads TGTGCCAGTAGTATTTGGGGGATGAAAGGTCAGCCCCAGCATTTT.

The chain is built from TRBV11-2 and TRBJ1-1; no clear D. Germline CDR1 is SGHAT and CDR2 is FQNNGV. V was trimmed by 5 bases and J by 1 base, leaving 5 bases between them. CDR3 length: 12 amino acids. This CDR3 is CASSPTNTEAFF. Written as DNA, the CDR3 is TGTGCCAGCAGCCCCACGAACACTGAAGCTTTCTTT. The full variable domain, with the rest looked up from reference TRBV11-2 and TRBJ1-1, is EAGVAQSPRYKIIEKRQSVAFWCNPISGHATLYWYQQILGQGPKLLIQFQNNGVVDDSQLPKDRFSAERLKGVDSTLKIQPAKLEDSAVYLCASSPTNTEAFFGQGTRLTVV.

CDR3 in amino acids: CASSQSSWVEQYF. CDR3 coding DNA: TGTGCCAGCAGCCAATCCTCGTGGGTCGAGCAGTACTTC. The chain carries TRBV14 and TRBJ2-7; D remains unclear. The ends were cut back, 2 bases at V and 6 bases at J, with 11 bases in the middle. Germline CDR1 is SGHDN and CDR2 is FVKESK. The CDR3 is made up of 13 amino acids.

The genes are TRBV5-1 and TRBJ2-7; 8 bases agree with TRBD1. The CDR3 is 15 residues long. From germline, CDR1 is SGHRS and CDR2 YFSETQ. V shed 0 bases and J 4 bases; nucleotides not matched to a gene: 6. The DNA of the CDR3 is TGCGCCAGCAGCTTGGGAACCACAGGGGGTTACGAGCAGTACTTC. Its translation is CASSLGTTGGYEQYF.

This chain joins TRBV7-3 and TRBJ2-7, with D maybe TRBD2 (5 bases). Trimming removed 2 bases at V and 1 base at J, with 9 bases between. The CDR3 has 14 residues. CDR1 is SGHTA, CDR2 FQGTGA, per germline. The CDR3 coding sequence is TGTGCCAGCAGCTTAGCGGGCCCGTCCTACGAGCAGTACTTC. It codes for CASSLAGPSYEQYF.

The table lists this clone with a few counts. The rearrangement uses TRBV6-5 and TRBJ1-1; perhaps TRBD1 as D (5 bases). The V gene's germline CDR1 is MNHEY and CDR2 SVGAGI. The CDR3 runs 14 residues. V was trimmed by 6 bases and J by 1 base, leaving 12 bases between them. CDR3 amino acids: CASSIGGENTEAFF. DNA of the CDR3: TGTGCCAGCAGCATCGGGGGGGAGAACACTGAAGCTTTCTTT.

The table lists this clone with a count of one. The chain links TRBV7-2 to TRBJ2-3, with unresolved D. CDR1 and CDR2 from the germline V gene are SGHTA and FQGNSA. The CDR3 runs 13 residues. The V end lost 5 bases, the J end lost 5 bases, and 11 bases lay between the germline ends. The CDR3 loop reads CASSPEPEDTQYF. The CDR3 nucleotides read TGTGCCAGCAGCCCGGAGCCAGAAGATACGCAGTATTTT.

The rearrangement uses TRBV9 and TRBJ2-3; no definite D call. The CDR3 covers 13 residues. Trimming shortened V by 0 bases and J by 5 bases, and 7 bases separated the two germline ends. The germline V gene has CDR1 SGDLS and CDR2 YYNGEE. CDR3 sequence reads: CASSVEVLDTQYF. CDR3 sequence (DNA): TGTGCCAGCAGCGTAGAAGTATTAGATACGCAGTATTTT.

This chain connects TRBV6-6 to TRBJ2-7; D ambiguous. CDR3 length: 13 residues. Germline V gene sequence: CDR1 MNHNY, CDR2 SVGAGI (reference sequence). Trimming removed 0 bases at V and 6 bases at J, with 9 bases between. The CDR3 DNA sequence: TGTGCCAGCAGTTACTCCCCAAAATTCGAGCAGTACTTC. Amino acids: CASSYSPKFEQYF.

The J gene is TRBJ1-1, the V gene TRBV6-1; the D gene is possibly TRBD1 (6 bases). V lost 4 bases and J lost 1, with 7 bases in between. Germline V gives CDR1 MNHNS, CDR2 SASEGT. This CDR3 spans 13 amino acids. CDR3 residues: CASSGQENTEAFF. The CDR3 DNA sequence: TGTGCCAGCAGTGGACAGGAGAACACTGAAGCTTTCTTT.

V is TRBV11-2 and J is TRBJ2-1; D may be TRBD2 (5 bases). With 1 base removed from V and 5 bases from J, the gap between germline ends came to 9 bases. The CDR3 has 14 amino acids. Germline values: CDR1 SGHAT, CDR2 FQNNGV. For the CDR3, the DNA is TGTGCCAGCAGCTTAGCTAGCAGAGACAATGAGCAGTTCTTC. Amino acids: CASSLASRDNEQFF. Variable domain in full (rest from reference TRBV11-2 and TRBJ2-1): EAGVAQSPRYKIIEKRQSVAFWCNPISGHATLYWYQQILGQGPKLLIQFQNNGVVDDSQLPKDRFSAERLKGVDSTLKIQPAKLEDSAVYLCASSLASRDNEQFFGPGTRLTVL.

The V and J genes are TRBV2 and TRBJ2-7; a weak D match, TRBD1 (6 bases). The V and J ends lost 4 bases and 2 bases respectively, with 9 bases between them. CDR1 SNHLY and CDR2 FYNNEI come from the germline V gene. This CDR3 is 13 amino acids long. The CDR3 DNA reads TGTGCCAGCAGTGGACAGGTCGCCTACGAGCAGTACTTC. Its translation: CASSGQVAYEQYF.

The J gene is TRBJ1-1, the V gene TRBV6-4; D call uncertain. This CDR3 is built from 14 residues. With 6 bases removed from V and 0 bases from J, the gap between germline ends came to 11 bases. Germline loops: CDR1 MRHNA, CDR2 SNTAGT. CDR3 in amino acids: CASRDTDMNTEAFF. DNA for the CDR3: TGTGCCAGCAGGGATACAGACATGAACACTGAAGCTTTCTTT.

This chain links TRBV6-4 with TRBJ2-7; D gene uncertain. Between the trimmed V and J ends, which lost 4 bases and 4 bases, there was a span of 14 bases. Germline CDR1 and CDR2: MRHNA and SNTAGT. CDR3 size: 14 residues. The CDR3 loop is CASSGPFPLYEQYF. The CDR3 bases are TGTGCCAGCAGTGGCCCTTTTCCCCTTTACGAGCAGTACTTC.